This is a list of T cell receptor beta chains from one sample in a study of T-cell memory formation after mild COVID-19. Using its own MiXCR run on the 5' RACE reads, TCRdb lists one record per CDR3 protein. The sample has hundreds of thousands of distinct CDR3 sequences, approximately 15% seen once. What was sequenced was PBMCs or a T cell subset sorted from them (not recorded which). All receptors derive from a man in his late teens or twenties who had mild COVID-19 (a few samples of this study predate the infection). Cell type and time point are not known. Each CDR3 is given with its conserved first and last residue. Each record gives: V gene, clone size, D gene, J gene, CDR3 protein, CDR3 DNA. The D gene is left open where the match is weak. Only some rows state a clone size, as once, few, many or a class for expanded clones.

TRBV5-1	few	-	TRBJ2-7	CASSLKGRGAGYEQYF	TGCGCCAGCAGCTTGAAGGGACGGGGGGCCGGCTACGAGCAGTACTTC
TRBV5-1	-	TRBD1	TRBJ1-4	CASSLRQGIDEKLFF	TGCGCCAGCAGCCTTAGACAGGGGATAGATGAAAAACTGTTTTTT
TRBV5-1	many	-	TRBJ2-7	CASSLEAHSRGQSYEQYF	TGCGCCAGCAGCTTGGAAGCGCACTCTCGGGGGCAGAGCTACGAGCAGTACTTC
TRBV3-1	few	-	TRBJ1-4	CASRGSAAKLFF	TGTGCCAGCAGGGGGTCGGCGGCAAAACTGTTTTTT
TRBV27	-	-	TRBJ1-2	CASSAGRSDGYTF	TGTGCCAGCAGTGCAGGACGCTCGGATGGCTACACCTTC
TRBV7-9	-	TRBD1	TRBJ2-7	CASSLGGQTRYEQYF	TGTGCCAGCAGCTTAGGGGGACAGACTCGGTACGAGCAGTACTTC
TRBV18	few	TRBD1	TRBJ1-2	CASSPAAAGGSSGYTF	TGTGCCAGCTCACCAGCGGCGGCAGGGGGCAGTTCTGGCTACACCTTC
TRBV29-1	few	-	TRBJ1-6	CSARRGDNSPLHF	TGCAGCGCCCGACGAGGGGATAATTCACCCCTCCACTTT
TRBV24-1	-	-	TRBJ2-2	CATTDFEAGELFF	TGTGCCACCACCGACTTTGAGGCCGGGGAGCTGTTTTTT
TRBV24-1	few	-	TRBJ2-5	CATSDPRGKGMEETQYF	TGTGCCACCAGTGACCCGAGGGGGAAAGGAATGGAAGAGACCCAGTACTTC
TRBV11-2	-	-	TRBJ2-3	CASSLDPGEDKQYF	TGTGCCAGCAGCTTAGACCCGGGGGAAGATAAGCAGTATTTT
TRBV12-3/TRBV12-4	many	-	TRBJ1-2	CASSYTSGMGYTF	TGTGCCAGCAGCTATACCTCAGGGATGGGCTACACCTTC
TRBV4-1	-	TRBD2	TRBJ2-3	CASSYLAGASTDTQYF	TGCGCCAGCAGCTACCTAGCGGGGGCGAGCACAGATACGCAGTATTTT
TRBV5-6	-	TRBD1	TRBJ1-3	CASSRTGGRNTIYF	TGTGCCAGCAGCCGGACAGGGGGCCGAAACACCATATATTTT
TRBV2	-	TRBD1	TRBJ1-6	CASTRGQGASPLHF	TGTGCCAGCACAAGAGGACAGGGGGCATCACCCCTCCACTTT
TRBV12-3/TRBV12-4	-	TRBD1	TRBJ2-4	CASSLPQGANIQYF	TGTGCCAGCAGTCTGCCACAGGGGGCTAACATTCAGTACTTC
TRBV7-3	-	TRBD1	TRBJ2-1	CASSLFVGTGKGNEQFF	TGTGCCAGCAGCCTCTTCGTCGGGACAGGGAAGGGCAATGAGCAGTTCTTC
TRBV6-2/TRBV6-3	-	TRBD2	TRBJ2-1	CASSPSGGDEQFF	TGTGCCAGCAGCCCTTCGGGAGGCGATGAGCAGTTCTTC
TRBV20-1	few	-	TRBJ1-2	CSAGLGGDGYTF	TGCAGTGCTGGCCTGGGGGGCGATGGCTACACCTTC
TRBV20-1	few	-	TRBJ1-5	CSARDGASNQPQHF	TGCAGTGCTAGAGATGGAGCGAGCAATCAGCCCCAGCATTTT
TRBV5-1	few	-	TRBJ2-2	CASSLDRGAGELFF	TGCGCCAGCAGCTTGGACCGGGGCGCCGGGGAGCTGTTTTTT
TRBV12-3/TRBV12-4	many	-	TRBJ1-1	CASSTGGTEAFF	TGTGCCAGCTCAACCGGGGGGACTGAAGCTTTCTTT
TRBV4-1	many	-	TRBJ2-1	CASSRPTVSSYNEQFF	TGCGCCAGCAGCCGTCCGACAGTGAGCTCCTACAATGAGCAGTTCTTC
TRBV7-2	many	-	TRBJ1-3	CASSSQISGNTIYF	TGTGCCAGCAGCTCCCAAATCTCTGGAAACACCATATATTTT
TRBV5-1	few	TRBD1	TRBJ2-3	CASSTDRGRTDTQYF	TGCGCCAGCAGCACGGACAGGGGACGCACAGATACGCAGTATTTT
TRBV9	-	-	TRBJ2-1	CASSSTVASYNEQFF	TGTGCCAGCAGCTCAACCGTTGCCTCCTACAATGAGCAGTTCTTC
TRBV5-1	-	TRBD1	TRBJ1-2	CASRVPGGFVGYTF	TGCGCCAGCAGAGTCCCAGGGGGCTTCGTTGGCTACACCTTC
TRBV7-2	many	-	TRBJ2-7	CASSRDRTITYEQYF	TGTGCCAGCAGCCGAGACAGGACGATCACCTACGAGCAGTACTTC
TRBV6-5	few	-	TRBJ1-2	CASSYGDVDRGYTF	TGTGCCAGCAGTTATGGGGATGTGGACCGAGGCTACACCTTC
TRBV11-2	-	TRBD2	TRBJ2-1	CASSLDRWAELAGYNEQFF	TGTGCCAGCAGCTTAGATCGGTGGGCGGAACTAGCGGGGTACAATGAGCAGTTCTTC
TRBV20-1	few	TRBD2	TRBJ2-1	CSASSGGAPYNEQFF	TGCAGTGCTAGTAGCGGGGGGGCCCCCTACAATGAGCAGTTCTTC
TRBV3-1	few	TRBD2	TRBJ2-2	CASSPTSGGQGGELFF	TGTGCCAGCAGCCCGACTAGCGGGGGGCAGGGCGGGGAGCTGTTTTTT
TRBV10-3	-	TRBD1	TRBJ1-2	CAIRQGAPNYGYTF	TGTGCCATAAGACAGGGGGCACCTAACTATGGCTACACCTTC
TRBV5-1	many	-	TRBJ1-1	CASSLSGGNTEAFF	TGCGCCAGCAGCTTGTCCGGGGGGAACACTGAAGCTTTCTTT
TRBV9	few	-	TRBJ1-3	CASSVETAGNTIYF	TGTGCCAGCAGCGTAGAAACAGCTGGAAACACCATATATTTT
TRBV29-1	-	-	TRBJ2-3	CSVVGPDTQYF	TGCAGCGTTGTGGGGCCGGATACGCAGTATTTT
TRBV7-9	few	TRBD1	TRBJ2-5	CASSFAQGAAETQYF	TGTGCCAGCAGCTTCGCCCAGGGGGCGGCAGAGACCCAGTACTTC
TRBV5-6	few	TRBD2	TRBJ2-7	CASSAGTSAYEQYF	TGTGCCAGCAGCGCCGGGACTAGCGCCTACGAGCAGTACTTC
TRBV6-1	few	-	TRBJ1-1	CASREGNTEAFF	TGTGCCAGCAGGGAGGGGAACACTGAAGCTTTCTTT
TRBV4-3	few	TRBD1	TRBJ2-1	CASSQDGGGTGAHNEQFF	TGCGCCAGCAGCCAAGATGGCGGAGGGACAGGGGCCCACAATGAGCAGTTCTTC
TRBV3-1	few	-	TRBJ2-3	CASKNLTDTQYF	TGTGCCAGCAAAAACTTAACAGATACGCAGTATTTT
TRBV12-3/TRBV12-4	-	TRBD1	TRBJ1-1	CASSLQGAYTEAFF	TGTGCCAGCAGTTTACAGGGGGCCTACACTGAAGCTTTCTTT
TRBV7-9	-	TRBD2	TRBJ2-3	CASSLNSGGADTQYF	TGTGCCAGCAGCTTGAATAGCGGGGGGGCGGATACGCAGTATTTT
TRBV12-3/TRBV12-4	many	TRBD1	TRBJ2-7	CASSWGQSYEQYF	TGTGCCAGCAGTTGGGGACAGTCCTACGAGCAGTACTTC
TRBV5-4	-	-	TRBJ2-2	CASSLGGAQGTGELFF	TGTGCCAGCAGCTTGGGAGGGGCGCAGGGCACCGGGGAGCTGTTTTTT
TRBV4-2	-	-	TRBJ2-1	CASSQDPGGGNNEQFF	TGTGCCAGCAGCCAAGATCCCGGCGGCGGTAACAATGAGCAGTTCTTC